The TCR beta chain described here comes from a study of T-cell reconstitution after alpha-beta-depleted transplantation in children. Unique molecular identifiers were built into the TCRbeta library. MiXCR, run by TCRdb on the PCR reads, gives a single entry per CDR3 protein. Of about 400,000 distinct CDR3 sequences listed, 20% are singletons. The count of this clonotype is one. This receptor was identified in a human donor who donated a stem cell graft to a child with acute myeloid leukemia. The starting material was PBMCs from the stem cell graft donor, obtained from the stem cell graft.

The CDR3 bases are TGTGCCAGCACCTCCCTACAGGGCGGCAATCAGCCCCAGCATTTT. Its protein is CASTSLQGGNQPQHF. The J gene is TRBJ1-5, the V gene TRBV28; TRBD1 is a possible D gene (6 bases). The length of the CDR3 is 15 residues. CDR1 and CDR2 (germline): MDHEN, SYDVKM. Trimming stripped 7 bases from V and 2 bases from J, with 15 bases between. Full variable domain (outside the CDR3, taken from reference TRBV28 and TRBJ1-5): DVKVTQSSRYLVKRTGEKVFLECVQDMDHENMFWYRQDPGLGLRLIYFSYDVKMKEKGDIPEGYSVSREKKERFSLILESASTNQTSMYLCASTSLQGGNQPQHFGDGTRLSIL.